This TCR beta chain was identified in a study of beta chain features in type 1 diabetes. Sorted CD4+ subsets: naive, central memory, regulatory, stem cell-like memory (CD45RO/CCR7/CD25/CD127/CD95/CD27 panel). The CDR3 is 14 amino acids. Trimming removed 1 base at V and 5 bases at J, with 11 bases between. CDR1 is MGHRA, CDR2 YSYEKL, per germline. The isolated RNA, all of it, was reverse transcribed, so expressed TCRB transcripts were what got sequenced. Only in-frame clones appear in the TCRdb table, and some are missing; sequencing was by immunoSEQ multiplex PCR. Counted here are fewer than 250,000 clones, over 7.5% occurring once; the ten biggest clones make up approximately 0.03%.

The TCR was taken from a woman younger than 35 in good health. Sample: naive CD4+ T cells from blood. The V call is TRBV4-1, the J call TRBJ1-2; D might be TRBD1 (5 bases). The CDR3 spells CASSQGQLPYGYTF. The CDR3 DNA reads TGCGCCAGCAGCCAAGGACAGCTTCCGTATGGCTACACCTTC.